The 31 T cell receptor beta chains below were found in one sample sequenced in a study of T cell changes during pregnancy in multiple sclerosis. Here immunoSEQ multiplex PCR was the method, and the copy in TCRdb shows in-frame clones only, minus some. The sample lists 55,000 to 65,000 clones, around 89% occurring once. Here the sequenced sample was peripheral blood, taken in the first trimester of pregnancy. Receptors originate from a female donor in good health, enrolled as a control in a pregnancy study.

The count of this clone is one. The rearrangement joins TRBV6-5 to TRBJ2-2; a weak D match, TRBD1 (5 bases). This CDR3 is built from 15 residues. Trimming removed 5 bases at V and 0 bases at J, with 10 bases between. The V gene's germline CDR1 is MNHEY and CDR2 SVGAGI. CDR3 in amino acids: CASSMTDPNTGELFF. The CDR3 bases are TGTGCCAGCAGTATGACAGACCCGAACACCGGGGAGCTGTTTTTT.

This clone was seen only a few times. The CDR3, as DNA: TGTGCCAGCTCACCAGGGAGCAGAAATACCGGGGAGCTGTTTTTT. Protein sequence: CASSPGSRNTGELFF. The V and J genes are TRBV18 and TRBJ2-2; perhaps TRBD2 as D (5 bases). CDR3 length: 15 amino acids. Germline V gene sequence: CDR1 KGHSH, CDR2 LQKENI. V was pared by 2 bases and J by 5 bases, with 12 bases between.

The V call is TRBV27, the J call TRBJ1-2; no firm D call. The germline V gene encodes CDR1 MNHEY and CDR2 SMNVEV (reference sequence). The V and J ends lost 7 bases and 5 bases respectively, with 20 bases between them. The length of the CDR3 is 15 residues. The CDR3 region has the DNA TGTGCCAGCAAAAACCCAACGGGAGGCTATTATGGCTACACCTTC. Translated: CASKNPTGGYYGYTF.

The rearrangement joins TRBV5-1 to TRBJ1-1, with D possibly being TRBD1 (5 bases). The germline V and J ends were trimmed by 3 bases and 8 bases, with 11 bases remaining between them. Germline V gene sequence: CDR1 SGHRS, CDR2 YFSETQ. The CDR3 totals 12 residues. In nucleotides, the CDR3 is TGCGCCAGCAGCTCGGAGGGGCCCGAAGCTTTCTTT. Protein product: CASSSEGPEAFF.

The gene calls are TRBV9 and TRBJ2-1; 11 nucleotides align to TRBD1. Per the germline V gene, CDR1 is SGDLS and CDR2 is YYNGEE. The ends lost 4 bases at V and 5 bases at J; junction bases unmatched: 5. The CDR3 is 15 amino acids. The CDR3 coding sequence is TGTGCCAGCAGCCCAGGACAGGGGGCCGACAATGAGCAGTTCTTC. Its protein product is CASSPGQGADNEQFF.

The CDR3 DNA is TGTGCCAGCAGTTTCTGGACAGGGGGGAACACTGAAGCTTTCTTT. Protein sequence: CASSFWTGGNTEAFF. This chain connects TRBV5-6 to TRBJ1-1; 10 bases match TRBD1. Germline V gives CDR1 SGHDT, CDR2 YYEEEE. This CDR3 spans 15 amino acids. V was pared by 5 bases and J by 1 base, with 5 bases of the junction left unmatched. The whole variable domain, filled in from reference TRBV5-6 and TRBJ1-1, reads DAGVTQSPTHLIKTRGQQVTLRCSPKSGHDTVSWYQQALGQGPQFIFQYYEEEERQRGNFPDRFSGHQFPNYSSELNVNALLLGDSALYLCASSFWTGGNTEAFFGQGTRLTVV.

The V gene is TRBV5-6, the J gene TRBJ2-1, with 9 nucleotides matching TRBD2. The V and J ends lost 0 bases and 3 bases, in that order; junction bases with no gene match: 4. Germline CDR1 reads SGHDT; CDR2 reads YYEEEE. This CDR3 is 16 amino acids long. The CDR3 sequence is CASSLALAGFYNEQFF. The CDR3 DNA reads TGTGCCAGCAGCTTGGCCCTAGCGGGGTTCTACAATGAGCAGTTCTTC.

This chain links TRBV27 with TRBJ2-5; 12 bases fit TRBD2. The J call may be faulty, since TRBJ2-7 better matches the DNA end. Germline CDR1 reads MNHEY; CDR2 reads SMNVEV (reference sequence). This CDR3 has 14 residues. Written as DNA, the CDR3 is TGTGCCAGCAGTCAGACTAGCGGGGGCTACGAGCAGTACTTC. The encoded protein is CASSQTSGGYEQYF.

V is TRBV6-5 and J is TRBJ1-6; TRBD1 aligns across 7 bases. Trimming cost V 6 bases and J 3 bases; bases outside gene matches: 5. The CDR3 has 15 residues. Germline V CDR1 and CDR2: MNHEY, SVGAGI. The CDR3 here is CASSRDRNYNSPLHF. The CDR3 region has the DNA TGTGCCAGCAGCCGGGACAGAAACTATAATTCACCCCTCCACTTT.

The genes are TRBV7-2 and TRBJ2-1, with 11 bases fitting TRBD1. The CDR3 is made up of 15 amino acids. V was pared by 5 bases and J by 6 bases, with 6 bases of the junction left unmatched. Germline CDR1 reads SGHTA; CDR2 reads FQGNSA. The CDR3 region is CASSPRDRGANEQFF. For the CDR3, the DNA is TGTGCCAGCAGCCCCCGGGACAGGGGGGCCAATGAGCAGTTCTTC.

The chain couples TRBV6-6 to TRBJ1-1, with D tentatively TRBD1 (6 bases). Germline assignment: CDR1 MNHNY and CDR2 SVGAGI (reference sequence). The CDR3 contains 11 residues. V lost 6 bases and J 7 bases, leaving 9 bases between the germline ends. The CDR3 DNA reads TGTGCCAGCAGCGAGACAGGTGAAGCTTTCTTT. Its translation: CASSETGEAFF.

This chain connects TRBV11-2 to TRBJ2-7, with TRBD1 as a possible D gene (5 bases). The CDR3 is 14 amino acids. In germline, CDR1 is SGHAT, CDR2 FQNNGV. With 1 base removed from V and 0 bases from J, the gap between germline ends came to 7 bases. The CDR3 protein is CASSLGRVSYEQYF. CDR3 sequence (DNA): TGTGCCAGCAGCTTAGGCAGGGTCTCCTACGAGCAGTACTTC.

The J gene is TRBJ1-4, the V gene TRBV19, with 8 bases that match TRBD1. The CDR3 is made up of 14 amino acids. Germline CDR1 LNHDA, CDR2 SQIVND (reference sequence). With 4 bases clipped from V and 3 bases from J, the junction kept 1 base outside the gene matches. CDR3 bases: TGTGCCAGTAGTACACAGGGGGCTAATGAAAAACTGTTTTTT. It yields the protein CASSTQGANEKLFF.

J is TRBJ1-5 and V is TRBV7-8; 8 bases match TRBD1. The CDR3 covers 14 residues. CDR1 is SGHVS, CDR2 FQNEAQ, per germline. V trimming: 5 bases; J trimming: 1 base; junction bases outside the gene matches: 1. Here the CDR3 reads CASSRDRSNQPQHF. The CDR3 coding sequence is TGTGCCAGCAGCCGGGACAGGAGCAATCAGCCCCAGCATTTT.

The CDR3 here is CASSSRGYGYTF. The CDR3 DNA reads as TGTGCCAGCAGCTCCAGGGGCTATGGCTACACCTTC. V is TRBV5-4 and J is TRBJ1-2, with D perhaps TRBD1 (6 bases). Germline CDR1 and CDR2: SGHNT and YYREEE (reference sequence). Trimming removed 3 bases from V and 4 bases from J, with 7 bases in between. The CDR3 has 12 residues. Complete variable domain (other parts from reference TRBV5-4 and TRBJ1-2): ETGVTQSPTHLIKTRGQQVTLRCSSQSGHNTVSWYQQALGQGPQFIFQYYREEENGRGNFPPRFSGLQFPNYSSELNVNALELDDSALYLCASSSRGYGYTFGSGTRLTVV.

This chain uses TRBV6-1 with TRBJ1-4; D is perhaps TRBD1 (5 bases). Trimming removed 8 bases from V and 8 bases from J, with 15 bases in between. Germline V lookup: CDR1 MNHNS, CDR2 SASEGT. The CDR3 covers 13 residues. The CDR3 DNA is TGTGCCAGCCATCGATCGGGGGGGGAAAAACTGTTTTTT. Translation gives CASHRSGGEKLFF.

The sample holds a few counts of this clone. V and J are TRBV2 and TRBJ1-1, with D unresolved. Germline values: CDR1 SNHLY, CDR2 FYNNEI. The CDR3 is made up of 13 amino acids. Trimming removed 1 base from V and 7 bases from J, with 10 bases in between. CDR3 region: CASSEDGWSEAFF. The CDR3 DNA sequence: TGTGCCAGCAGTGAAGATGGCTGGAGTGAAGCTTTCTTT.

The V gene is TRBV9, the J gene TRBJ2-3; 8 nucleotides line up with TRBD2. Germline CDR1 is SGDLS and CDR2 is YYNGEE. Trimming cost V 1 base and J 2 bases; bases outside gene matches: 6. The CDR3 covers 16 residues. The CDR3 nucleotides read TGTGCCAGCAGCGTACGGGGAGCGGGGGACACAGATACGCAGTATTTT. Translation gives CASSVRGAGDTDTQYF.

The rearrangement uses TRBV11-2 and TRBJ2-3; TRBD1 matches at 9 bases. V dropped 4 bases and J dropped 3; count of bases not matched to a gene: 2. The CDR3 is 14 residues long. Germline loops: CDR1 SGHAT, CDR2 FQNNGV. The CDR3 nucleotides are TGTGCCAGCAGCTCCGGGACAGGGACAGATACGCAGTATTTT. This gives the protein CASSSGTGTDTQYF.

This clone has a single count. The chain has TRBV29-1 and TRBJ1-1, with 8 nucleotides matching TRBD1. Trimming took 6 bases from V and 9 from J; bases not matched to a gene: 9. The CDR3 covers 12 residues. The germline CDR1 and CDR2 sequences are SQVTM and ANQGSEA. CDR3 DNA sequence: TGCAGCGTCTCTGTGGACAGGGCGAAAGCTTTCTTT. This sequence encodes CSVSVDRAKAFF.

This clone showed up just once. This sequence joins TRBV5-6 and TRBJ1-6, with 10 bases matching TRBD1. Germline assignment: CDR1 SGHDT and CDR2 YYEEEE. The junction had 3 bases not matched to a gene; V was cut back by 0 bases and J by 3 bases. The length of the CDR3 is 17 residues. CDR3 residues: CASSLDWTGGYNSPLHF. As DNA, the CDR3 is TGTGCCAGCAGCTTGGATTGGACAGGGGGCTATAATTCACCCCTCCACTTT.

In nucleotides, the CDR3 is TGTGCCAGCAGTGACAGGGGCACCGGGGAGCTGTTTTTT. It translates to CASSDRGTGELFF. The rearrangement joins TRBV6-4 to TRBJ2-2; possibly TRBD1 for D (5 bases). The V end was cut by 2 bases, the J end by 4 bases, with 5 bases between. CDR3 size: 13 residues. The V gene's germline CDR1 is MRHNA and CDR2 SNTAGT.

The CDR3 protein is CASSVGTLTGGEQYF. CDR3 nucleotide sequence: TGTGCCAGCAGCGTAGGGACCCTAACAGGGGGCGAGCAGTACTTC. The chain carries TRBV9 and TRBJ2-7, with 8 bases fitting TRBD1. Trimming at V came to 0 bases and at J to 6 bases, leaving 8 bases not matched to a gene. The germline V gene encodes CDR1 SGDLS and CDR2 YYNGEE. The CDR3 length is 15 residues. The full variable domain, in which reference TRBV9 and TRBJ2-7 provide the parts outside the CDR3, is DSGVTQTPKHLITATGQRVTLRCSPRSGDLSVYWYQQSLDQGLQFLIQYYNGEERAKGNILERFSAQQFPDLHSELNLSSLELGDSALYFCASSVGTLTGGEQYFGPGTRLTVT.

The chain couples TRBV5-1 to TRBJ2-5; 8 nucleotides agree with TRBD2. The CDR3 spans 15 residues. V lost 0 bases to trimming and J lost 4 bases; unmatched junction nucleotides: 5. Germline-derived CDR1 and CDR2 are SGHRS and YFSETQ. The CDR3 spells CASSLVPAGAETQYF. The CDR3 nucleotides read TGCGCCAGCAGCTTGGTTCCAGCGGGGGCAGAGACCCAGTACTTC. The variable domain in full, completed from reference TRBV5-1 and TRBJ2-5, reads KAGVTQTPRYLIKTRGQQVTLSCSPISGHRSVSWYQQTPGQGLQFLFEYFSETQRNKGNFPGRFSGRQFSNSRSEMNVSTLELGDSALYLCASSLVPAGAETQYFGPGTRLLVL.

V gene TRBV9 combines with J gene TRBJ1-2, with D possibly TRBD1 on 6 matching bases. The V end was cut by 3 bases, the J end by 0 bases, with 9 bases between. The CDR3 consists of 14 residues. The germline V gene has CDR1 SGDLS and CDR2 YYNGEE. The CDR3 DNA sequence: TGTGCCAGCAGCGGGACAGAAGCTAACTATGGCTACACCTTC. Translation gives CASSGTEANYGYTF.

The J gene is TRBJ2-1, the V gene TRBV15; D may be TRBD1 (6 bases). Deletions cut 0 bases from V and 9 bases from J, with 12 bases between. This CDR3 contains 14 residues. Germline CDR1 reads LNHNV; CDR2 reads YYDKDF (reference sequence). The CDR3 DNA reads TGTGCCACCAGCAGAGAAGGGGGAATCGGTGAGCAGTTCTTC. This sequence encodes CATSREGGIGEQFF.

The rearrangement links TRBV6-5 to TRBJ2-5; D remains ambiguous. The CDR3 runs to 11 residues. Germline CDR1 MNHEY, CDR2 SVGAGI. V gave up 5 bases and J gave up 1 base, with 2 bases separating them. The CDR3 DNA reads TGTGCCAGCAGTCGCCAAGAGACCCAGTACTTC. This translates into CASSRQETQYF.

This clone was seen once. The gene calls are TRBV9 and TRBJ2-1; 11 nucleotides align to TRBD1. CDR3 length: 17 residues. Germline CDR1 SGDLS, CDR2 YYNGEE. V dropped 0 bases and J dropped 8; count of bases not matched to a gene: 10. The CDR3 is CASSVADRGDRGYEQFF. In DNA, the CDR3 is TGTGCCAGCAGCGTAGCTGACCGAGGGGACAGGGGGTATGAGCAGTTCTTC.

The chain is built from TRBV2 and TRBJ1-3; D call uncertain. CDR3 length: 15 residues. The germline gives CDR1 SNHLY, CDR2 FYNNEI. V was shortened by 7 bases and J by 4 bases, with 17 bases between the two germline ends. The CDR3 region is CASTLDTSGGNTIYF. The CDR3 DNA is TGTGCCAGCACCCTCGACACCAGCGGGGGAAACACCATATATTTT. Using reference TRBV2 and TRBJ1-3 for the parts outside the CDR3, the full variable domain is EPEVTQTPSHQVTQMGQEVILRCVPISNHLYFYWYRQILGQKVEFLVSFYNNEISEKSEIFDDQFSVERPDGSNFTLKIRSTKLEDSAMYFCASTLDTSGGNTIYFGEGSWLTVV.

The CDR3 region has the DNA TGTGCCATCAGTGAGACACAGGGGAAGCAAGAGACCCAGTACTTC. Amino acids: CAISETQGKQETQYF. The chain recombines TRBV10-3 with TRBJ2-5; TRBD1 matches 7 bases. Germline-derived CDR1 and CDR2 are ENHRY and SYGVKD. Unmatched junction bases numbered 5, after V lost 2 bases and J lost 2 bases. There are 15 residues in the CDR3.

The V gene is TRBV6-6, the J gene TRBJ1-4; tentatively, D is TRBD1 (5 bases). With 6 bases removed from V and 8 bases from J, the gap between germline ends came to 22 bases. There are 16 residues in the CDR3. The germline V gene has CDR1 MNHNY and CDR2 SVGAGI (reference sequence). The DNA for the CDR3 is TGTGCCAGCAGCCCCCTCCGAGGCAGGGTGGGGGAAAAACTGTTTTTT. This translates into CASSPLRGRVGEKLFF.